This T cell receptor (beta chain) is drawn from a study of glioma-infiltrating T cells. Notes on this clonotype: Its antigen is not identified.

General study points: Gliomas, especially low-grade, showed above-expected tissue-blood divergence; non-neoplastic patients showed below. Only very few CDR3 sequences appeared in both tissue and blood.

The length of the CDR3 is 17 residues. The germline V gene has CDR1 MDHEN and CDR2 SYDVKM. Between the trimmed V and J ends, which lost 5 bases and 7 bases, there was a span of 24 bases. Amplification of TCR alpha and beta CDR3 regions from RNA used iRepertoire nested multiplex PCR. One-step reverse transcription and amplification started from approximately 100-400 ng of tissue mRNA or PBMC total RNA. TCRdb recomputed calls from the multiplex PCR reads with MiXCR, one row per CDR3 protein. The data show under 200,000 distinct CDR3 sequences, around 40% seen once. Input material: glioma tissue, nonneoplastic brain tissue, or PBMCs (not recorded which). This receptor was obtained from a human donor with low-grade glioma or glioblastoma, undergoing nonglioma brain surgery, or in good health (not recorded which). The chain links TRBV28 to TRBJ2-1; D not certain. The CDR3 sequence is CASSPPSLRMGRNEQFF. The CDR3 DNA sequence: TGTGCCAGCAGTCCCCCAAGTCTTCGGATGGGAAGGAATGAGCAGTTCTTC.